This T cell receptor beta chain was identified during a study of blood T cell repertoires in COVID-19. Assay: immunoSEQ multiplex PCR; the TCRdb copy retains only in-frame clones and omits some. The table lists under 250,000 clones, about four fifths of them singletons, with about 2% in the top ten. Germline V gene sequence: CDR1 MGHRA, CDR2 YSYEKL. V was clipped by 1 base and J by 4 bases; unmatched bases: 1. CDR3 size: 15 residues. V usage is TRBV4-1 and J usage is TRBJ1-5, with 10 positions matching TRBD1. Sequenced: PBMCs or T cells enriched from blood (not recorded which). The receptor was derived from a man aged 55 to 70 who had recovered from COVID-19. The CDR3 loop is CASSQGTGGNQPQHF. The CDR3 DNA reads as TGCGCCAGCAGCCAAGGGACAGGGGGAAATCAGCCCCAGCATTTT.